The 21 T cell receptor beta chains given below trace back to one sample, sequenced in a study of regulatory T cells in long-lasting Graves disease. Researchers made TCR beta libraries by using iRepertoire HTBI primers and running Arm-PCR on CDR3 regions. TCRdb re-called the multiplex PCR reads with MiXCR, one entry per CDR3 protein. The sample has 550,000 to 650,000 distinct CDR3 sequences, roughly 16% seen once. Sample time point: newly diagnosed GD, antithyroid drugs for less than 3 months. Generation of the TCR library employed RNA extracted from PBMCs. In addition, the sample was reused for a study of T cells in Graves' hyperthyroidism and ophthalmopathy.

This material consisted of peripheral blood mononuclear cells (PBMCs), taken at new diagnosis, from a patient treated with antithyroid drugs. The receptors originated from a man younger than 35 with Graves disease.

The rearrangement joins TRBV5-4 to TRBJ2-5; D possibly uses TRBD1 or TRBD2 (6 bases each). The CDR3 spans 14 residues. From germline, CDR1 is SGHNT and CDR2 YYREEE (reference sequence). The V and J ends lost 1 base and 4 bases respectively, with 11 bases between them. This chain's CDR3 is CASSLWGALETQYF. The CDR3 DNA sequence: TGTGCCAGCAGCTTGTGGGGGGCGTTAGAGACCCAGTACTTC.

This clonotype was counted a few times. The chain couples TRBV29-1 to TRBJ1-1; D remains unclear. The V end was cut by 4 bases, the J end by 0 bases, with 21 bases between. The CDR3 is made up of 17 amino acids. CDR1 and CDR2 from the germline V gene are SQVTM and ANQGSEA. The DNA of the CDR3 is TGCAGCGTTGTATTAGGGCCGTCACATGGATTGAACACTGAAGCTTTCTTT. Amino acid sequence: CSVVLGPSHGLNTEAFF.

This clonotype came up many times. The V gene is TRBV2, the J gene TRBJ2-7; D is unresolved. CDR1 and CDR2 (germline): SNHLY, FYNNEI. Trimming removed 4 bases from V and 1 base from J, with 2 bases in between. The CDR3 spans 11 residues. Here the CDR3 reads CASSGSYEQYF. The CDR3 DNA sequence: TGTGCCAGCAGTGGGTCCTACGAGCAGTACTTC.

This clonotype was seen a handful of times. The chain joins TRBV9 to TRBJ2-3, with D perhaps matching TRBD1 (5 bases). Per germline, CDR1 SGDLS and CDR2 YYNGEE. Trimming stripped 0 bases from V and 3 bases from J, with 8 bases between. This CDR3 region has 14 residues. CDR3 protein: CASSVEGVTDTQYF. The CDR3 DNA reads as TGTGCCAGCAGCGTAGAAGGGGTGACAGATACGCAGTATTTT.

This clonotype was seen ten or more times. The chain has TRBV6-1 and TRBJ2-7, with TRBD1 as a possible D gene (6 bases). The V end was cut by 3 bases, the J end by 3 bases, with 18 bases between. The CDR3 is 16 residues long. The V gene's germline CDR1 is MNHNS and CDR2 SASEGT. In DNA, the CDR3 is TGTGCCAGCAGTGAGAGGGACATCCCCCACTACTACGAGCAGTACTTC. Protein: CASSERDIPHYYEQYF.

The sample holds many counts of this clonotype. The chain links TRBV28 to TRBJ2-5, with 11 nucleotides matching TRBD1. The CDR3 runs 17 residues. V shed 5 bases, J shed 4 bases, and the junction held 12 bases outside the gene matches. Germline CDR1 reads MDHEN; CDR2 reads SYDVKM. CDR3 sequence reads: CASSLPTGTGGSETQYF. Written as DNA, the CDR3 is TGTGCCAGCAGTCTCCCGACCGGGACAGGGGGTTCAGAGACCCAGTACTTC. Full variable domain (remainder filled in from reference TRBV28 and TRBJ2-5): DVKVTQSSRYLVKRTGEKVFLECVQDMDHENMFWYRQDPGLGLRLIYFSYDVKMKEKGDIPEGYSVSREKKERFSLILESASTNQTSMYLCASSLPTGTGGSETQYFGPGTRLLVL.

There are many counts of this clonotype. The chain couples TRBV12-3 or TRBV12-4 to TRBJ2-5, with 8 bases aligning to TRBD1. This CDR3 region has 14 residues. Unmatched junction bases numbered 5, after V lost 5 bases and J lost 3 bases. In DNA form, the CDR3 reads TGTGCCAGCAGTCTAGGGACAGGAGAAGAGACCCAGTACTTC. Translation gives CASSLGTGEETQYF.

The table lists this clonotype with many counts. This chain uses TRBV13 with TRBJ2-3; maybe TRBD1 (6 bases). The germline gives CDR1 PRHDT, CDR2 FYEKMQ (reference sequence). CDR3 length equals 14 residues. Between the trimmed V and J ends, which lost 5 bases and 1 base, there was a span of 10 bases. CDR3: CASSAGQRTDTQYF. CDR3 bases: TGTGCCAGCAGCGCTGGACAGCGCACAGATACGCAGTATTTT. Filled out from reference TRBV13 and TRBJ2-3, the complete variable domain reads AAGVIQSPRHLIKEKRETATLKCYPIPRHDTVYWYQQGPGQDPQFLISFYEKMQSDKGSIPDRFSAQQFSDYHSELNMSSLELGDSALYFCASSAGQRTDTQYFGPGTRLTVL.

This clonotype came up many times. The V gene is TRBV7-9, the J gene TRBJ2-7; TRBD2 matches at 10 bases. J gave up 2 bases and V 4 bases, and 5 bases lay outside the gene matches. This CDR3 spans 15 amino acids. Germline V gene data show CDR1 as SEHNR and CDR2 as FQNEAQ (reference sequence). The CDR3 loop reads CASSSSGRRAYEQYF. CDR3 DNA: TGTGCCAGCAGCTCTAGCGGGAGACGAGCCTACGAGCAGTACTTC. The entire variable domain, with the rest obtained from reference TRBV7-9 and TRBJ2-7, is as follows: DTGVSQNPRHKITKRGQNVTFRCDPISEHNRLYWYRQTLGQGPEFLTYFQNEAQLEKSRLLSDRFSAERPKGSFSTLEIQRTEQGDSAMYLCASSSSGRRAYEQYFGPGTRLTVT.

Note on this clonotype: At one boundary the junction diverges from the germline segment, which might be a read error. The rearrangement uses TRBV9 and TRBJ1-3; possible D gene TRBD1, 5 bases. The CDR3 length is 14 residues. Germline CDR1 reads SGDLS; CDR2 reads YYNGEE. CDR3 residues: CASSGDSSGNTIYF. The CDR3 region has the DNA TGCGCCAGCAGCGGTGACAGCTCTGGAAACACCATATATTTT.

The chain is built from TRBV6-1 and TRBJ2-4; 12 nucleotides match TRBD2. Germline lookup yields CDR1 MNHNS and CDR2 SASEGT. This CDR3 has 19 residues. The V gene end was trimmed by 1 base and the J gene end by 1 base; junction bases not matched to a gene: 8. This CDR3 reads CASSEVGLAGGPAKNIQYF. In DNA form, the CDR3 reads TGTGCCAGCAGTGAAGTAGGGCTAGCGGGAGGGCCGGCCAAAAACATTCAGTACTTC.

A few counts support this clonotype. The chain links TRBV20-1 to TRBJ2-1; 13 positions match TRBD2. J lost 8 bases, V lost 3 bases, and 7 bases had no gene match. This CDR3 contains 15 residues. Germline V gives CDR1 DFQATT, CDR2 SNEGSKA (reference sequence). The CDR3 DNA reads as TGCAGTGCTAGGGGACTAGCGGGATCTGTGGATGAGCAGTTCTTC. It translates to CSARGLAGSVDEQFF.

This clonotype showed up just a few times. This chain connects TRBV5-5 to TRBJ2-2, with D possibly TRBD1 on 5 matching bases. Trimming removed 3 bases from V and 3 bases from J, with 18 bases in between. There are 17 residues in the CDR3. CDR1 and CDR2 (germline): SGHKS, YYEKEE (reference sequence). The CDR3 protein is CASSWSRVGQDTGELFF. The CDR3 DNA sequence: TGTGCCAGCAGCTGGTCCAGGGTTGGACAAGACACCGGGGAGCTGTTTTTT.

Ten or more counts support this clonotype. The V call is TRBV2, the J call TRBJ2-3; 7 bases are a match to TRBD2. This CDR3 contains 15 residues. The ends lost 1 base at V and 1 base at J; junction bases unmatched: 2. Per germline, CDR1 SNHLY and CDR2 FYNNEI. In nucleotides, the CDR3 is TGTGCCAGCAGTGAAGTCGGGAGGCGCACAGATACGCAGTATTTT. It encodes CASSEVGRRTDTQYF.

The CDR3 loop reads CASSVTSGFYGYTF. In DNA form, the CDR3 reads TGTGCCAGCAGCGTAACTTCGGGCTTCTATGGCTACACCTTC. This chain connects TRBV9 to TRBJ1-2; no firm D call. V lost 1 base and J 4 bases, leaving 11 bases between the germline ends. The germline gives CDR1 SGDLS, CDR2 YYNGEE. CDR3 length: 14 amino acids.

This clonotype was observed many times. This chain uses TRBV12-3 or TRBV12-4 with TRBJ2-1; weak D call: TRBD2 (5 bases). This CDR3 has 17 residues. Trimming pared 6 bases from V and 0 bases from J, leaving 18 bases between. CDR3 DNA sequence: TGTGCCAGCAGACTACCCTATAGCGATCTCTCCTACAATGAGCAGTTCTTC. Translation: CASRLPYSDLSYNEQFF.

This clonotype was seen a few times. Given a far larger clone just one base away, this is likely a sequencing read error. V usage is TRBV20-1 and J usage is TRBJ2-1, with D uncertain. This CDR3 has 13 amino acids. V was cut by 0 bases and J by 10 bases, with 13 bases left in between. In germline, CDR1 is DFQATT, CDR2 SNEGSKA (reference sequence). In DNA, the CDR3 is TGCAGTGCTAGAGACTCCCACTCCTACGAGCAGTTCTTC. Translated, it gives CSARDSHSYEQFF.

The chain is built from TRBV7-9 and TRBJ1-1; 11 positions match TRBD1. Germline assignment: CDR1 SEHNR and CDR2 FQNEAQ (reference sequence). The CDR3 has 14 amino acids. The junction had 6 bases not matched to a gene; V was cut back by 5 bases and J by 7 bases. The CDR3 nucleotides are TGTGCCAGCAGCCTCCGGGACAGGGGGATTGAAGCTTTCTTT. Protein product: CASSLRDRGIEAFF.

The rearrangement joins TRBV7-3 to TRBJ2-6, with D hard to call. The CDR3 totals 15 residues. The V gene lost 3 bases and the J gene lost 2 bases, with 8 bases spanning the gap. Germline V gene data show CDR1 as SGHTA and CDR2 as FQGTGA. The CDR3 coding sequence is TGTGCCAGCAGCTTCCGACCTACTGGGGCCAACGTCCTGACTTTC. Translated, it gives CASSFRPTGANVLTF.

This clonotype has just a few counts. This sequence joins TRBV25-1 and TRBJ2-3, with D perhaps TRBD2 (6 bases). Trimming pared 8 bases from V and 1 base from J, leaving 10 bases between. This CDR3 spans 13 amino acids. The germline gives CDR1 MGHDK, CDR2 SYGVNS. CDR3 bases: TGTGCCAGCTGGAGGGACGGCACAGATACGCAGTATTTT. Translation gives CASWRDGTDTQYF.

This clonotype was detected a few times. The chain combines TRBV24-1 with TRBJ1-2; D is unresolved. Germline values: CDR1 KGHDR, CDR2 SFDVKD. This CDR3 region has 14 residues. V was trimmed by 5 bases and J by 2 bases, leaving 11 bases between them. The CDR3 nucleotides read TGTGCCACCAGTGGGGAGTTAATGAACTATGGCTACACCTTC. As protein: CATSGELMNYGYTF.